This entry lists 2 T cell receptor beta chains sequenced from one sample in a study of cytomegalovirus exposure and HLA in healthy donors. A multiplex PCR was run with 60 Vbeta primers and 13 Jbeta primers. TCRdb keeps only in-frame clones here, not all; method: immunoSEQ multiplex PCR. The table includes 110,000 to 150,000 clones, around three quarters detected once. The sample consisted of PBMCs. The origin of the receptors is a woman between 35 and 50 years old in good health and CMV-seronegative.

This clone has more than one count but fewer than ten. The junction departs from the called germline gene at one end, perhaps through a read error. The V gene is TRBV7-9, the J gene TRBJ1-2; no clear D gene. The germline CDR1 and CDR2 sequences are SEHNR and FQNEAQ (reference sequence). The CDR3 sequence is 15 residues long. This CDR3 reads CSSSLGGSLDYGYTF. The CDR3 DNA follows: TGTTCCAGCAGCTTAGGAGGAAGCTTGGACTATGGCTACACCTTC.

CDR3 bases: TGTGCCAGCAGCAAGTACAGGGAAGGCTATGGCTACACCTTC. The encoded protein is CASSKYREGYGYTF. The rearrangement links TRBV7-8 to TRBJ1-2; weak D call: TRBD1 (6 bases). Looked up from germline, CDR1 is SGHVS and CDR2 is FQNEAQ. V gave up 5 bases and J gave up 4 bases, with 14 bases separating them. The CDR3 totals 14 residues. Full variable domain (outside the CDR3, taken from reference TRBV7-8 and TRBJ1-2): GAGVSQSPRYKVAKRGQDVALRCDPISGHVSLFWYQQALGQGPEFLTYFQNEAQLDKSGLPSDRFFAERPEGSVSTLKIQRTQQEDSAVYLCASSKYREGYGYTFGSGTRLTVV.